This paragraph covers one T cell receptor beta chain sequence. The sample originates from a study of blood T cell repertoires in COVID-19. Background on the study: The origin of the acute and convalescent COVID-19 samples was the United States, Italy and Spain. T cells, B-cell-depleted T cells, or PBMCs provided the cDNA or gDNA that served as material.

The CDR3 is made up of 12 amino acids. Trimming removed 9 bases from V and 4 bases from J, with 12 bases in between. Authors' data handling: Reference gene primer amplification yielded estimated nucleated cell counts. Data came from immunoSEQ multiplex PCR; TCRdb stores just in-frame clones and leaves some out. V and J calls plus clone size are reproduced from that table; the DNA served to infer D and trimming. This sample has over 600,000 clones, with approximately 90% found just once. The gene calls are TRBV23-1 and TRBJ1-2; D not resolved. TRBV23-1 is an ORF, with its function uncertain. Sequencing was done on a sample of peripheral blood. The sequence derives from a woman aged 18-29 years with acute or convalescent COVID-19. The CDR3, as DNA: TGCGCCAGTCCGACAAGTTGCTATGGCTACACCTTC. It specifies CASPTSCYGYTF.